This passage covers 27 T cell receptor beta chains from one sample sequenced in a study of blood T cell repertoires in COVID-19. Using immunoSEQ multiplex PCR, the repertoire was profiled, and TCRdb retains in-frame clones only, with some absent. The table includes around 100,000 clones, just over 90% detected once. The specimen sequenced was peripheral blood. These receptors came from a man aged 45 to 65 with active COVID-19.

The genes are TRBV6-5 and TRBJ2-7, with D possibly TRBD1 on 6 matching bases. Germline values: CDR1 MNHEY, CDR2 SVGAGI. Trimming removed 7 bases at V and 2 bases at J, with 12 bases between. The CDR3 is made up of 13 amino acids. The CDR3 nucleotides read TGTGCCAGCACACGGACAGAGACCTACGAGCAGTACTTC. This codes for CASTRTETYEQYF.

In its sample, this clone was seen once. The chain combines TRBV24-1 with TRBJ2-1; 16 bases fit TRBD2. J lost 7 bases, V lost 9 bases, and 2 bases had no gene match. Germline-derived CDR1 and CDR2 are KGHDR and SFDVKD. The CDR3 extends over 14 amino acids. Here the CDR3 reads CATQGLAGGNEQFF. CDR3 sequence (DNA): TGTGCCACCCAGGGACTAGCGGGAGGGAATGAGCAGTTCTTC.

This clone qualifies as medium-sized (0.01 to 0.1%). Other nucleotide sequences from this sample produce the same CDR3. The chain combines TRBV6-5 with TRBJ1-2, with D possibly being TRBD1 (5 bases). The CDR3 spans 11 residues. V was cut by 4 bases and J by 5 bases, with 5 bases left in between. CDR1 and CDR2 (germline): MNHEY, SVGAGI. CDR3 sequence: CASSSGYGYTF. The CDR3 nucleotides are TGTGCCAGCAGTTCAGGGTATGGCTACACCTTC.

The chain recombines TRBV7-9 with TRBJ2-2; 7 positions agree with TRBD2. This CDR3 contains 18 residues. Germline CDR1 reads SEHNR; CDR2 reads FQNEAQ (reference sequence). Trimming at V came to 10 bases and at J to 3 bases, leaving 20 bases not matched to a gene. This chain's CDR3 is CAIPKERGGIFDTGELFF. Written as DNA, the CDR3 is TGTGCCATCCCGAAGGAGCGGGGAGGGATCTTTGACACCGGGGAGCTGTTTTTT.

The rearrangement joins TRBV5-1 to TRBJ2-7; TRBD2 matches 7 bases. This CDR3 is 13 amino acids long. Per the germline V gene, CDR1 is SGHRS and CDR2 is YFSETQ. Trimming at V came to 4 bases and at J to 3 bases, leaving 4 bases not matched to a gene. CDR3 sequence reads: CASSPTGGYEQYF. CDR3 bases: TGCGCCAGCAGCCCGACGGGGGGCTACGAGCAGTACTTC.

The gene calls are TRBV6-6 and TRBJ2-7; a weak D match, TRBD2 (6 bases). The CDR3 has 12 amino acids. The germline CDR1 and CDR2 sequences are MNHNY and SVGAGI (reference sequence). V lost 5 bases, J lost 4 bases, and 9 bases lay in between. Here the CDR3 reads CASSNGGYEQYF. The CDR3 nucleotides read TGTGCCAGCAGTAACGGGGGTTACGAGCAGTACTTC.

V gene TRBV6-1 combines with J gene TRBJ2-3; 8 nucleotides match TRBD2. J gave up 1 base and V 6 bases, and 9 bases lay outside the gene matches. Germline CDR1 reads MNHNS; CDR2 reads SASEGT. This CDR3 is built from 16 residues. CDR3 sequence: CASSESSGGGTDTQYF. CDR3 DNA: TGTGCCAGCAGCGAATCGAGCGGGGGTGGCACAGATACGCAGTATTTT.

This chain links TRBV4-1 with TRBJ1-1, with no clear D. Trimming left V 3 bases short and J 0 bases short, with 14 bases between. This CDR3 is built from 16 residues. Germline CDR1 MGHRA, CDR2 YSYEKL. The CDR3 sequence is CASSQPEIAMNTEAFF. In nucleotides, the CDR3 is TGCGCCAGCAGCCAGCCGGAGATAGCTATGAACACTGAAGCTTTCTTT.

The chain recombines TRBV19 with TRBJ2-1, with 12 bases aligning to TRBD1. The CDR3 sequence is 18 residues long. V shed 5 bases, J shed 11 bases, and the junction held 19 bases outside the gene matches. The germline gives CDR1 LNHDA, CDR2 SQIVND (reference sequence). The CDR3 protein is CASSPAVGDRGLIGKQFF. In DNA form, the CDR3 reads TGTGCCAGTAGTCCAGCAGTAGGGGACAGGGGGCTTATAGGGAAGCAGTTCTTC.

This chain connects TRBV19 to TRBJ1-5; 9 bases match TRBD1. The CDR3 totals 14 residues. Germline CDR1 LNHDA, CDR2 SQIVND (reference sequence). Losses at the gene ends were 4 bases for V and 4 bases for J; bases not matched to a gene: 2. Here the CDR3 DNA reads TGTGCCAGTAGTAGAGGGACAGGGAATCAGCCCCAGCATTTT. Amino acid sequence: CASSRGTGNQPQHF.

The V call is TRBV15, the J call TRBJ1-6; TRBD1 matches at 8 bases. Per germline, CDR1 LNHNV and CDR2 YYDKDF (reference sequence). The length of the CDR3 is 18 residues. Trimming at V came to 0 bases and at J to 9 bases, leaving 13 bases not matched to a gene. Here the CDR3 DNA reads TGTGCCACCAGCAGAGATCAACTGACAGGGGTCTATGGTTCACCCCTCCACTTT. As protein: CATSRDQLTGVYGSPLHF.

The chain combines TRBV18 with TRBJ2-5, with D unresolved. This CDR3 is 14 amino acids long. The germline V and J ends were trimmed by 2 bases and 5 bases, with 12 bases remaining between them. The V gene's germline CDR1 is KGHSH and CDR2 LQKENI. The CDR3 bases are TGTGCCAGCTCACCATCGAAATCCGGGGAGACCCAGTACTTC. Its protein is CASSPSKSGETQYF.

CDR3 residues: CASSPNSGTNIQYF. Written as DNA, the CDR3 is TGCGCCAGCAGTCCAAATAGCGGGACAAACATTCAGTACTTC. V usage is TRBV5-1 and J usage is TRBJ2-4; 8 bases are shared with TRBD2. This CDR3 has 14 residues. Looked up from germline, CDR1 is SGHRS and CDR2 is YFSETQ. V gave up 5 bases and J gave up 6 bases; unmatched junction bases: 7.

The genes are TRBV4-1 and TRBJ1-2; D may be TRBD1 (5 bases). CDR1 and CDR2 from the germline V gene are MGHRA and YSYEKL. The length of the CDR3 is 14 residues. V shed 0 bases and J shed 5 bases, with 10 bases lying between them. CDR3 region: CASSQEAGKYGYTF. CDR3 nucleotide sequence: TGCGCCAGCAGCCAAGAGGCAGGGAAATATGGCTACACCTTC.

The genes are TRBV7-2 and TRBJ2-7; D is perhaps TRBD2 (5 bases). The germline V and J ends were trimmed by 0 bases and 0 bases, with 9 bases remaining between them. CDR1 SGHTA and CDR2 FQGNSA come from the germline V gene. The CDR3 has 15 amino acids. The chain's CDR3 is CASSLAPGGSYEQYV. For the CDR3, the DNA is TGTGCCAGCAGCTTAGCCCCCGGAGGCTCCTACGAGCAGTACGTC.

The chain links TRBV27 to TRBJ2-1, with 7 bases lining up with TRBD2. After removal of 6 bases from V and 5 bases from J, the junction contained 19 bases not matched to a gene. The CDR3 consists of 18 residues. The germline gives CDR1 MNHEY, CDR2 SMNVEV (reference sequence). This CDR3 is CASSPERRSGTSDNEQFF. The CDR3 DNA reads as TGTGCCAGCAGCCCCGAGAGACGCAGCGGGACCTCTGACAATGAGCAGTTCTTC.

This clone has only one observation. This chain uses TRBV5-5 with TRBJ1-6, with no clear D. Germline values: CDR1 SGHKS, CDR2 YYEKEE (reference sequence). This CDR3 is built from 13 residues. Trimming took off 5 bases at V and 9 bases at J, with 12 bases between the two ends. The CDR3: CASRTQPPSPLHF. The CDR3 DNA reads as TGTGCCAGCAGAACACAGCCGCCTTCACCCCTCCACTTT.

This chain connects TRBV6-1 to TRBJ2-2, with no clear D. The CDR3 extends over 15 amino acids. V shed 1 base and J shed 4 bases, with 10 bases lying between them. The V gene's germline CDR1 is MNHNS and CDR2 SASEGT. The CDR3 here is CASSEVQILTGELFF. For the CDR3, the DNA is TGTGCCAGCAGTGAAGTACAGATCCTCACCGGGGAGCTGTTTTTT.

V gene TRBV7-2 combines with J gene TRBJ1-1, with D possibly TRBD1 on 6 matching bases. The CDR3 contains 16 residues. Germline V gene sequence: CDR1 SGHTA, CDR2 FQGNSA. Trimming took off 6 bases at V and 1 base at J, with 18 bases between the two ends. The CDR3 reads CASSSQGPLSNTEAFF. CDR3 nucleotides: TGTGCCAGCAGTTCTCAGGGGCCTTTATCGAACACTGAAGCTTTCTTT. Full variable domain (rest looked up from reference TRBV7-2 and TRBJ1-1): GAGVSQSPSNKVTEKGKDVELRCDPISGHTALYWYRQSLGQGLEFLIYFQGNSAPDKSGLPSDRFSAERTGGSVSTLTIQRTQQEDSAVYLCASSSQGPLSNTEAFFGQGTRLTVV.

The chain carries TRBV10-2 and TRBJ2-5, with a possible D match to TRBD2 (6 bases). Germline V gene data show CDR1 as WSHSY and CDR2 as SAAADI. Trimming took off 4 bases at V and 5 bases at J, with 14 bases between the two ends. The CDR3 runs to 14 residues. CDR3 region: CASSVAGTWETQYF. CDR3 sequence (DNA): TGCGCCAGCAGTGTGGCGGGGACTTGGGAGACCCAGTACTTC.

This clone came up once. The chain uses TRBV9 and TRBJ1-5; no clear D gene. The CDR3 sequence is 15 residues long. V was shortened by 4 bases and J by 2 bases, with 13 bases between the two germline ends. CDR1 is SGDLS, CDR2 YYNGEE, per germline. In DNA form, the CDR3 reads TGTGCCAGCAGCTCGAGTGGAGGGCGCAATCAGCCCCAGCATTTT. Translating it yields CASSSSGGRNQPQHF.

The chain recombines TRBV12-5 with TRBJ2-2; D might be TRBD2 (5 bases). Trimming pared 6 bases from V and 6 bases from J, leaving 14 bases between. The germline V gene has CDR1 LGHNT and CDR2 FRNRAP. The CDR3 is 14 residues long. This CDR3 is CASGGVGLAGELFF. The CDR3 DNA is TGTGCTAGTGGCGGGGTCGGGCTAGCCGGGGAGCTGTTTTTT.

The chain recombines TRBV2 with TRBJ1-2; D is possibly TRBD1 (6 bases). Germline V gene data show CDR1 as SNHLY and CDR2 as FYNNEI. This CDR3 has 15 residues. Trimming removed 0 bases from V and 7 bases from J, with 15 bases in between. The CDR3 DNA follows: TGTGCCAGCAGTGAAGCGCCCCCACAGGGTGGTGGCTACACCTTC. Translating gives CASSEAPPQGGGYTF. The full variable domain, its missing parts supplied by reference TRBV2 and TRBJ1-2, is EPEVTQTPSHQVTQMGQEVILRCVPISNHLYFYWYRQILGQKVEFLVSFYNNEISEKSEIFDDQFSVERPDGSNFTLKIRSTKLEDSAMYFCASSEAPPQGGGYTFGSGTRLTVV.

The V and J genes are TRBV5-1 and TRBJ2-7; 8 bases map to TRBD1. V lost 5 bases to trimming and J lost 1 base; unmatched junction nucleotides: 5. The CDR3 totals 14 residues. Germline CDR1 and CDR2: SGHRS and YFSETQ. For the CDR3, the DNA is TGCGCCAGCAGTATGGGACAGGCATCCTACGAGCAGTACTTC. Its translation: CASSMGQASYEQYF.

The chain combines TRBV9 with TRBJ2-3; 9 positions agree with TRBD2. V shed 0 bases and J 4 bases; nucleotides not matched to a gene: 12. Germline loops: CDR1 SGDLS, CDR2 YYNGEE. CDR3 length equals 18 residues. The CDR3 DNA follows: TGTGCCAGCAGCGTAGCCTCGGACAGCGGGGGGCCCTCAGATACGCAGTATTTT. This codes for CASSVASDSGGPSDTQYF. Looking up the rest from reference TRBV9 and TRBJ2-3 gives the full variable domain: DSGVTQTPKHLITATGQRVTLRCSPRSGDLSVYWYQQSLDQGLQFLIQYYNGEERAKGNILERFSAQQFPDLHSELNLSSLELGDSALYFCASSVASDSGGPSDTQYFGPGTRLTVL.

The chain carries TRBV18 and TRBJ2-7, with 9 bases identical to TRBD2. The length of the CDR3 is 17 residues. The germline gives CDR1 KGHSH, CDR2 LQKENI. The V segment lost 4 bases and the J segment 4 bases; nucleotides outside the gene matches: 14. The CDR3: CASSLQRAGGQFYEQYF. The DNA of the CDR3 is TGTGCCAGCTCACTACAACGTGCGGGGGGGCAATTTTACGAGCAGTACTTC. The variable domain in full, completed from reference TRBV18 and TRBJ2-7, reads NAGVMQNPRHLVRRRGQEARLRCSPMKGHSHVYWYRQLPEEGLKFMVYLQKENIIDESGMPKERFSAEFPKEGPSILRIQQVVRGDSAAYFCASSLQRAGGQFYEQYFGPGTRLTVT.

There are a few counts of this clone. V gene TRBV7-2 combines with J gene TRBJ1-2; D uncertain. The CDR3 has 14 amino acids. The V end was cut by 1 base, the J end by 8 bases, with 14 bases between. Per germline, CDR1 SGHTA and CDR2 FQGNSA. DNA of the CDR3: TGTGCCAGCAGCTTAGGCCCGGCAGCGGGAGGCTACACCTTC. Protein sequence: CASSLGPAAGGYTF. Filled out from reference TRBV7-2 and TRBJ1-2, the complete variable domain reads GAGVSQSPSNKVTEKGKDVELRCDPISGHTALYWYRQSLGQGLEFLIYFQGNSAPDKSGLPSDRFSAERTGGSVSTLTIQRTQQEDSAVYLCASSLGPAAGGYTFGSGTRLTVV.